This T cell receptor (beta chain) was sequenced during a study of blood T cell repertoires in COVID-19. Whole-study context: The United States, Italy and Spain were the sources of the acute and convalescent COVID-19 samples. The analysed material was cDNA or gDNA that came from T cells, B-cell-depleted T cells, or PBMCs.

Methods used by the authors: Nucleated cell counts were estimated from reference gene primer amplification. Profiled with immunoSEQ multiplex PCR; TCRdb holds only in-frame clones, not every one. That table gives V, J and clone size, and the DNA gave D and trimming. The data contain 45,000 to 50,000 clones, approximately 88% of them singletons. Germline CDR1 reads KGHSH; CDR2 reads LQKENI. Trimming pared 6 bases from V and 6 bases from J, leaving 15 bases between. The CDR3 consists of 13 residues. The receptor was derived from a man aged 45-60 years with acute or convalescent COVID-19. This chain connects TRBV18 to TRBJ2-7, with D possibly being TRBD2 (6 bases). The sample taken for sequencing was peripheral blood. CDR3 sequence reads: CASSPGRGVEQYF. The CDR3 DNA follows: TGTGCCAGCTCCCCAGGCCGCGGGGTCGAGCAGTACTTC.